One sample yielded the 3 T cell receptor beta chains listed below, sequenced in a study of T cell repertoires in cytomegalovirus infection. TCRdb re-derived calls from the reads in MiXCR, one entry per CDR3 protein. The data hold a few hundred thousand distinct CDR3 sequences, with roughly 22% observed a single time. The specimen was CD8+ T cells from PBMCs. These receptors all come from a human donor in good health (CMV status not recorded). Some clones in this sample may be carry-over from other donors' samples.

This clonotype occurred a few times. The chain links TRBV20-1 to TRBJ2-1, with D possibly matching TRBD2 (6 bases). Germline CDR1 DFQATT, CDR2 SNEGSKA (reference sequence). CDR3 length: 16 residues. V lost 2 bases and J 3 bases, leaving 17 bases between the germline ends. The CDR3 reads CSARPSRREHYNEQFF. The CDR3, as DNA: TGCAGTGCTAGACCTTCGCGGAGGGAACACTACAATGAGCAGTTCTTC.

V gene TRBV4-1 combines with J gene TRBJ2-5; D is uncertain. V dropped 1 base and J dropped 1 base, with 4 bases sitting between them. The germline CDR1 and CDR2 sequences are MGHRA and YSYEKL. The CDR3 totals 13 residues. The CDR3 here is CASSQVVQETQYF. In nucleotides, the CDR3 is TGCGCCAGCAGCCAAGTCGTCCAAGAGACCCAGTACTTC.

The chain links TRBV3-1 to TRBJ2-2; tentative D call: TRBD1 (5 bases). Trimming stripped 0 bases from V and 1 base from J, with 9 bases between. Germline CDR1 and CDR2: LGHDT and YNNKEL (reference sequence). This CDR3 has 16 amino acids. The CDR3 region has the DNA TGTGCCAGCAGCCAAGAGTTAGGGGAGAACACCGGGGAGCTGTTTTTT. Protein sequence: CASSQELGENTGELFF. The full variable domain, with the rest looked up from reference TRBV3-1 and TRBJ2-2, is DTAVSQTPKYLVTQMGNDKSIKCEQNLGHDTMYWYKQDSKKFLKIMFSYNNKELIINETVPNRFSPKSPDKAHLNLHINSLELGDSAVYFCASSQELGENTGELFFGEGSRLTVL.